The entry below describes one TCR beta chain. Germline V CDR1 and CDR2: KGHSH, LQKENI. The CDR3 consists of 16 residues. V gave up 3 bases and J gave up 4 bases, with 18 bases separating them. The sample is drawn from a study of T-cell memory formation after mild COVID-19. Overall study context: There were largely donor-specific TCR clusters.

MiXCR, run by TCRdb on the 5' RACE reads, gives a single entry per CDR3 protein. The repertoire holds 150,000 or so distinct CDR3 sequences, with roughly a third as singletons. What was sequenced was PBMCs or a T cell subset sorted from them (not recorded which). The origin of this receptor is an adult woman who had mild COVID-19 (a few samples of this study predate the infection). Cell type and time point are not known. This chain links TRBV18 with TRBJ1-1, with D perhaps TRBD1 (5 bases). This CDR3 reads CASSPRRDGGGTEAFF. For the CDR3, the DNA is TGTGCCAGCTCACCCCGGAGGGACGGTGGGGGCACTGAAGCTTTCTTT.